This section outlines one T cell receptor (beta chain) sequence together with its context. Its antigen is as yet unknown. The identical CDR3 is also encoded by other nucleotide sequences in the sample. Trimming took 1 base from V and 5 from J, leaving 12 bases between them. CDR1 is SEHNR, CDR2 FQNEAQ, per germline (reference sequence). The CDR3 loop spans 14 amino acids. Splitting of each subset's genomic DNA was done evenly across several immunoSEQ plates. TCRdb's table, derived via immunoSEQ multiplex PCR, lists solely in-frame clones and lacks some. There are around 1.9 million clones in the sample; roughly 93% occur only once, and about 1.7% lies in the top ten. The data belong to a study of shared clonotypes between healthy human individuals. Study-wide results and caveats: Clonotypes shared by all four donors outscored non-shared clonotypes in generation probability. Represented diversity (both genetic and exposure-history) was limited by the small number of donors.

CD45RO-negative cells were positively selected for CCR7, leaving out terminally differentiated effector memory CD45RA+ cells. This TCR was recovered from a young man in good health. Some clones in this sample may be carry-over from other donors' samples. The rearrangement joins TRBV7-9 to TRBJ2-7; D perhaps matches TRBD1 (5 bases). Material: naive CD8+ T cells from PBMCs. This CDR3 reads CASSLGVRVDEQYF. CDR3 coding DNA: TGTGCCAGCAGCTTAGGCGTCAGGGTGGACGAGCAGTACTTC.